One and the same sample provided the 14 T cell receptor beta chains below, sequenced in a study of blood T cell repertoires in COVID-19. The repertoire was sequenced with immunoSEQ multiplex PCR; TCRdb's copy has only in-frame clones and lacks some. The table lists roughly 150,000 clones, around 88% of them singletons, with 2.5% to 3.5% in the top ten. Source material: peripheral blood. Receptors originate from a man aged 55 to 70 with active or convalescent COVID-19.

The CDR3 is CASRTIYEQYF. Here the CDR3 DNA reads TGTGCCAGCAGGACTATCTACGAGCAGTACTTC. The chain has TRBV6-5 and TRBJ2-7, with D maybe TRBD2 (5 bases). Germline CDR1 and CDR2: MNHEY and SVGAGI. The length of the CDR3 is 11 residues. The V end was cut by 6 bases, the J end by 3 bases, with 6 bases between.

J is TRBJ1-1 and V is TRBV12-5; D possibly corresponds to TRBD1 (5 bases). Trimming left V 1 base short and J 4 bases short, with 10 bases between. The CDR3 loop spans 14 amino acids. From germline, CDR1 is LGHNT and CDR2 FRNRAP. DNA for the CDR3: TGTGCTAGTGGTTTGGGCAGGGCCCGCACTGAAGCTTTCTTT. This gives the protein CASGLGRARTEAFF.

This clone was detected once. The rearrangement uses TRBV7-6 and TRBJ1-4; D perhaps matches TRBD1 (6 bases). This CDR3 spans 15 amino acids. CDR1 SGHVS and CDR2 FNYEAQ come from the germline V gene. Trimming stripped 5 bases from V and 7 bases from J, with 17 bases between. Here the CDR3 reads CASSRQVQYGEKLFF. The CDR3 region has the DNA TGTGCCAGCAGCCGACAGGTTCAGTATGGTGAAAAACTGTTTTTT.

V usage is TRBV2 and J usage is TRBJ2-7; TRBD1 matches at 12 bases. This CDR3 is 14 amino acids long. Germline loops: CDR1 SNHLY, CDR2 FYNNEI. The ends lost 5 bases at V and 5 bases at J; junction bases unmatched: 4. The CDR3: CASSPGQGAHEQYF. Written as DNA, the CDR3 is TGTGCCAGCAGTCCGGGACAGGGGGCCCACGAGCAGTACTTC. Variable domain in full (rest from reference TRBV2 and TRBJ2-7): EPEVTQTPSHQVTQMGQEVILRCVPISNHLYFYWYRQILGQKVEFLVSFYNNEISEKSEIFDDQFSVERPDGSNFTLKIRSTKLEDSAMYFCASSPGQGAHEQYFGPGTRLTVT.

The V and J genes are TRBV7-6 and TRBJ2-7, with D perhaps matching TRBD2 (7 bases). Germline V lookup: CDR1 SGHVS, CDR2 FNYEAQ. Trimming pared 1 base from V and 2 bases from J, leaving 12 bases between. The CDR3 totals 15 residues. CDR3 residues: CASSLEAGATYEQYF. The CDR3 nucleotides read TGTGCCAGCAGCTTAGAGGCGGGGGCCACCTACGAGCAGTACTTC.

V and J are TRBV5-6 and TRBJ1-6; D perhaps matches TRBD1 (5 bases). The CDR3 spans 15 residues. V was trimmed by 0 bases and J by 4 bases, leaving 8 bases between them. Looked up from germline, CDR1 is SGHDT and CDR2 is YYEEEE. CDR3 in amino acids: CASSLGRTYNSPLHF. CDR3 DNA sequence: TGTGCCAGCAGCTTGGGACGGACATATAATTCACCCCTCCACTTT.

The chain joins TRBV4-2 to TRBJ2-4, with 8 nucleotides matching TRBD2. The CDR3 spans 15 residues. V trimming: 0 bases; J trimming: 7 bases; junction bases outside the gene matches: 5. Germline-derived CDR1 and CDR2 are LGHNA and YNFKEQ. CDR3 sequence reads: CASSQDPAGVNIQYF. For the CDR3, the DNA is TGTGCCAGCAGCCAAGATCCAGCGGGGGTTAACATTCAGTACTTC.

The chain combines TRBV30 with TRBJ2-3; no clear D. The CDR3 has 14 amino acids. Germline CDR1 is GTSNPN and CDR2 is SVGIG (reference sequence). V lost 0 bases and J 6 bases, leaving 13 bases between the germline ends. For the CDR3, the DNA is TGTGCCTGGAGTGTTCGTCGGGTGGGTGATACGCAGTATTTT. Translation: CAWSVRRVGDTQYF.

V and J are TRBV27 and TRBJ2-5, with D possibly being TRBD2 (5 bases). The CDR3 length is 12 residues. Between the trimmed V and J ends, which lost 5 bases and 4 bases, there was a span of 8 bases. Germline V gene lookup returns CDR1 MNHEY and CDR2 SMNVEV (reference sequence). CDR3: CASSPRGETQYF. CDR3 nucleotide sequence: TGTGCCAGCAGTCCACGGGGAGAGACCCAGTACTTC.

V is TRBV18 and J is TRBJ2-3; TRBD2 aligns across 7 bases. With 0 bases clipped from V and 4 bases from J, the junction kept 7 bases outside the gene matches. The CDR3 length is 16 residues. Germline lookup yields CDR1 KGHSH and CDR2 LQKENI. CDR3 region: CASSPPGGRSPDTQYF. CDR3 nucleotides: TGTGCCAGCTCACCACCCGGCGGGAGAAGCCCAGATACGCAGTATTTT.

The genes are TRBV5-4 and TRBJ1-2; TRBD1 agrees at 7 bases. CDR1 and CDR2 (germline): SGHNT, YYREEE (reference sequence). After removal of 0 bases from V and 7 bases from J, the junction contained 9 bases not matched to a gene. The CDR3 consists of 15 residues. The CDR3 region is CASSLVDRAAGGYTF. Written as DNA, the CDR3 is TGTGCCAGCAGCTTGGTAGACAGGGCGGCAGGTGGCTACACCTTC.

The chain uses TRBV30 and TRBJ2-7; tentative D call: TRBD1 (6 bases). The CDR3 sequence is 13 residues long. V was cut by 5 bases and J by 0 bases, with 11 bases left in between. Germline V CDR1 and CDR2: GTSNPN, SVGIG (reference sequence). CDR3 amino acids: CAWEDRFSYEQYF. CDR3 nucleotides: TGTGCCTGGGAAGACAGGTTCTCCTACGAGCAGTACTTC.

Only one count was recorded for this clone. The chain couples TRBV3-1 (or the pseudogene TRBV3-2) to TRBJ1-1, with 7 bases aligning to TRBD1. The CDR3 covers 13 residues. Germline trimming cut 8 bases from V and 11 bases from J; bases unmatched to any gene: 14. Germline V gene sequence: CDR1 LGHDT, CDR2 YNNKEL (reference sequence). CDR3 loop: CASLGTAAVMAFF. In nucleotides, the CDR3 is TGTGCCAGCCTAGGGACAGCGGCTGTGATGGCTTTCTTT.

This clone was recorded once. The rearrangement uses TRBV5-5 and TRBJ2-7; 9 bases line up with TRBD1. There are 16 residues in the CDR3. In germline, CDR1 is SGHKS, CDR2 YYEKEE (reference sequence). J lost 5 bases, V lost 4 bases, and 13 bases had no gene match. Here the CDR3 reads CASSKPGTGYGDEQYF. CDR3 nucleotides: TGTGCCAGCAGCAAACCGGGGACAGGGTACGGGGACGAGCAGTACTTC.